This TCR beta chain was recorded in a study of glioma-infiltrating T cells after dendritic cell vaccination. The method was immunoSEQ multiplex PCR; TCRdb's version includes in-frame clones alone and lacks a portion of them. The sample lists under 100,000 clones, about 85% occurring once. Germline CDR1 GTSNPN, CDR2 SVGIG (reference sequence). The CDR3 spans 14 residues. V lost 2 bases and J lost 6, with 16 bases in between. As to this clone: Its cognate antigen is unknown.

General study findings and limits: The cohort had few patients with full blood and tumor sets.

The chain recombines TRBV30 with TRBJ1-1; D might be TRBD1 (6 bases). The sequences come from blood, collected before dendritic cell vaccination. The source of this sequence is a human donor with glioblastoma. The CDR3 sequence: CAWSRGGGIAEAFF. The CDR3 nucleotides are TGTGCCTGGAGTCGAGGGGGGGGGATTGCTGAAGCTTTCTTT.